The entry that follows covers one TCR beta chain sequence. As yet, its antigen is unknown. PCR involved 60 Vbeta and 13 Jbeta primers. The assay was immunoSEQ multiplex PCR, and TCRdb's table has in-frame clones only and misses some. The table has tens of thousands of clones, 80% to 90% seen once. This entry comes from a study of cytomegalovirus exposure and HLA in healthy donors. Study results and caveats: Some TCR beta chains (more than 150 of them) were listed as cytomegalovirus-associated. TCR beta sequences reportedly predicted most subjects' HLA-A and HLA-B alleles accurately. Whilst most TCR sequences proved rare, a subset of public TCRs occurred across many donors. In vitro, a few CMV-associated chains proved specific for CMV antigens.

CDR3 length: 15 amino acids. The trim removed 2 bases at V and 6 bases at J, leaving 3 bases unmatched. Germline CDR1 SGHAT, CDR2 FQNNGV. The source material was PBMCs. The source of this sequence is a man aged 65 to 85 in good health and CMV-seropositive. The chain recombines TRBV11-2 with TRBJ2-1; 11 bases agree with TRBD2. The CDR3 region is CASSLRLAGINEQFF. The CDR3 DNA is TGTGCCAGCAGCTTACGACTAGCGGGAATCAATGAGCAGTTCTTC. The full variable domain, its missing parts supplied by reference TRBV11-2 and TRBJ2-1, is EAGVAQSPRYKIIEKRQSVAFWCNPISGHATLYWYQQILGQGPKLLIQFQNNGVVDDSQLPKDRFSAERLKGVDSTLKIQPAKLEDSAVYLCASSLRLAGINEQFFGPGTRLTVL.